This TCR beta chain was captured in a study of neoadjuvant anti-PD-1 for oral cavity cancer. Study in general: Patients without progression received a fourth nivolumab dose around day 43, then surgical resection on days 50-56.

The J segment lost 4 bases and the V segment lost 3 bases, leaving 6 bases of the junction unmatched. The CDR3 totals 14 residues. Germline assignment: CDR1 SGHNT and CDR2 YYREEE (reference sequence). Data came from immunoSEQ multiplex PCR; TCRdb stores just in-frame clones and leaves some out. The table shows approximately 32,000 clones, with 87% occurring only once. Sample: PBMCs, taken before nivolumab (anti-PD-1) treatment. The chain combines TRBV5-4 with TRBJ2-5; 7 bases fit TRBD2. This TCR came from a person aged 40-85 years with oral cavity squamous cell carcinoma. CDR3 nucleotides: TGTGCCAGCAGCTCCCCGGGGGAGGGAGAGACCCAGTACTTC. Protein product: CASSSPGEGETQYF.